Listed below are T cell receptor beta chains from one sample, sequenced in a study of blood T cell repertoires in COVID-19. The table came from immunoSEQ multiplex PCR; TCRdb's copy has only in-frame clones and leaves some out. The data show a few hundred thousand clones, more than 75% seen once. The sample taken for sequencing was peripheral blood. These receptors came from a woman between 70 and 85 years old with COVID-19, enrolled during active disease. The CDR3 runs from the conserved cysteine through the conserved F or W. The D gene is left open where the match is weak. Only some rows state a clone size, as once, few, many or a class for expanded clones.

>15|TRBJ1-5|.|.|TRBV28
TGTGCCAGCAGTTTAGAGGGCCGGGGCAATCAGCCCCAGCATTTT
CASSLEGRGNQPQHF
>13|TRBJ2-5|.|.|TRBV9
TGTGCCAGCAGCGTAGAGGACCGGGGGACCCAGTACTTC
CASSVEDRGTQYF
>15|TRBJ2-1|.|TRBD2|TRBV5-1
TGCGCCAGCAGCTTGGGACTAGCAGCTTACAATGAGCAGTTCTTC
CASSLGLAAYNEQFF
>13|TRBJ2-5|.|.|TRBV28
TGTGCCAGCAGTTTTACTAGGCGGGAGACCCAGTACTTC
CASSFTRRETQYF
>12|TRBJ2-3|.|.|TRBV6-5
TGTGCCACCCGTCGGCGGGAAGATACGCAGTATTTT
CATRRREDTQYF
>13|TRBJ1-2|.|.|TRBV4-3
TGCGCCAGCAGCCAAGATTGGGGCGGTGGCTACACCTTC
CASSQDWGGGYTF
>16|TRBJ1-3|.|.|TRBV4-2
TGTGCCAGCAGCCAAGATACGAGGGTGAAGGGAAACACCATATATTTT
CASSQDTRVKGNTIYF
>17|TRBJ2-3|.|TRBD2|TRBV27
TGTGCCAGCAGTTTATACGGGGGGGGCGGCCTCACAGATACGCAGTATTTT
CASSLYGGGGLTDTQYF
>20|TRBJ2-6|.|.|TRBV9
TGTGCCAGCAGCGTAGCCAAGGGGAGGGGACAACGCTCTGGGGCCAACGTCCTGACTTTC
CASSVAKGRGQRSGANVLTF
>16|TRBJ1-6|.|TRBD1|TRBV28
TGTGCCAGCAGTTTCTTGGGACAGAACCGAGACTCACCCCTCCACTTT
CASSFLGQNRDSPLHF
>14|TRBJ1-2|.|.|TRBV5-1
TGCGCCAGCAGCCCCTCGACAGAGAGCTATGGCTACACCTTC
CASSPSTESYGYTF
>14|TRBJ2-1|.|TRBD2|TRBV28
TGTGCCAGCATTACTAGCGGGCCTTACAATGAGCAGTTCTTC
CASITSGPYNEQFF
>15|TRBJ2-5|.|.|TRBV7-6
TGTGCCAGCAGCCCCGGACAGACTACACAAGAGACCCAGTACTTC
CASSPGQTTQETQYF
>17|TRBJ1-2|.|.|TRBV5-4
TGTGCCAGCAGCCTGGCCTCAGCGGCACCGGGTAACTATGGCTACACCTTC
CASSLASAAPGNYGYTF
>17|TRBJ2-6|.|TRBD2|TRBV10-2
TGCGCCAGCAGGGGGACTAGCGGGCACTCTGGGGCCAACGTCCTGACTTTC
CASRGTSGHSGANVLTF
>17|TRBJ2-3|once|TRBD2|TRBV7-7
TGTGCCAGCAGCTTAGGGACGGCGGGAGGGAGCACAGATACGCAGTATTTT
CASSLGTAGGSTDTQYF
>14|TRBJ2-7|.|.|TRBV6-6
TGTGCCAGCAGTCTTGGACAGAACGCGGGCGAGCAGTACTTC
CASSLGQNAGEQYF
>15|TRBJ1-3|.|.|TRBV9
TGTGCCAGCAGCGTAGGACGGGTCTCTGGAAACACCATATATTTT
CASSVGRVSGNTIYF
>14|TRBJ2-1|.|.|TRBV7-2
TGTGCCAGCAGCTCAAATCGGGCCTACAATGAGCAGTTCTTC
CASSSNRAYNEQFF
>11|TRBJ2-7|few|.|TRBV10-3
TGTGCCATCAGTGGGGGGGATGGGCAGTACTTC
CAISGGDGQYF
>14|TRBJ1-5|.|TRBD1|TRBV29-1
TGCAGCGTTAACGACAGGGGTCCGAATCAGCCCCAGCATTTT
CSVNDRGPNQPQHF
>13|TRBJ2-5|few|.|TRBV5-5
TGTGCCAGCAGCTTTTCTAGTCAAGAGACCCAGTACTTC
CASSFSSQETQYF
>16|TRBJ1-4|.|.|TRBV30
TGTGCCTGGACTAAACACGGAAGCCTAGCTAATGAAAAACTGTTTTTT
CAWTKHGSLANEKLFF
>16|TRBJ2-1|.|TRBD2|TRBV6-2/TRBV6-3
TGTGCCAGCAGTTCAAGGACTAGCGGGGCATACAATGAGCAGTTCTTC
CASSSRTSGAYNEQFF
>15|TRBJ2-7|.|TRBD2|TRBV4-1
TGCGCCAGCAGCCGCGGACTAGCCTTTCCAACCGAGCAGTACTTC
CASSRGLAFPTEQYF
>14|TRBJ2-7|few|.|TRBV5-4
TGTGCCAGCAGCTTCCCGGGAACACCTACGGTGCAGTACTTC
CASSFPGTPTVQYF
>13|TRBJ1-2|.|.|TRBV11-2
TGTGCCAGCAGCTTAGACCGGGACTCCAAACACACCTTC
CASSLDRDSKHTF
>17|TRBJ2-2|.|.|TRBV9
TGTGCCAGCAGCGCGCGACTAGACTACCTGAACACCGGGGAGCTGTTTTTT
CASSARLDYLNTGELFF
>17|TRBJ1-6|.|TRBD1|TRBV5-1
TGCGCCAGCAGCCAAGGACAGGTCGGCTCCTATAATTCACCCCTCCACTTT
CASSQGQVGSYNSPLHF
>14|TRBJ1-5|.|.|TRBV4-3
TGCGCCAGCAGCCGGAGTTATAGCAATCAGCCCCAGCATTTT
CASSRSYSNQPQHF
>15|TRBJ1-5|few|TRBD1|TRBV24-1
TGTGCCACCAGTGATTCGAAGGGGGCAGGTCAGCCCCAGCATTTT
CATSDSKGAGQPQHF
>14|TRBJ2-3|once|TRBD2|TRBV29-1
TGCAGCGCCGAGAATAGCGGGGCCACAGATACGCAGTATTTT
CSAENSGATDTQYF
>14|TRBJ1-5|.|TRBD1|TRBV6-5
TGTGCCAGCAGCGGACAGGGGATCAATCAGCCCCAGCATTTT
CASSGQGINQPQHF
>15|TRBJ2-2|.|.|TRBV28
TGTGCCAGCAGTCGCCGTACAGTGTCCAAGGGGGAGCTGTTTTTT
CASSRRTVSKGELFF
>15|TRBJ2-1|.|.|TRBV7-8
TGTGCCAGCAGCTTAATCGAGCTCTCCTACAATGAGCAGTTCTTC
CASSLIELSYNEQFF
>16|TRBJ1-5|.|TRBD1|TRBV28
TGTGCCAGCAGGTCTGGGGGGACAGGGGGCAATCAGCCCCAGCATTTT
CASRSGGTGGNQPQHF
>13|TRBJ2-3|few|.|TRBV13
TGTGCCAGCAGCACCAGGGCCTCTGGAGCGCAGTATTTT
CASSTRASGAQYF
>18|TRBJ2-2|.|TRBD2|TRBV5-8
TGTGCCAGCAGCACCGGGACTAGCGGCTCCAAGAGGACCGGGGAGCTGTTTTTT
CASSTGTSGSKRTGELFF
>17|TRBJ2-7|.|TRBD2|TRBV3-1/TRBV3-2
TGTGCCAGCAGCCAAGAACGAAGCGGGAGGCTTCCCTACGAGCAGTACTTC
CASSQERSGRLPYEQYF
>17|TRBJ2-1|.|.|TRBV7-2
TGTGCCAGCAGCCTACCCTGGGGGCAGGCGGCCTACAATGAGCAGTTCTTC
CASSLPWGQAAYNEQFF
>15|TRBJ2-2|.|TRBD1|TRBV7-9
TGTGCCAGCAGCTCCGACAGGGGGAACACCGGGGAGCTGTTTTTT
CASSSDRGNTGELFF
>16|TRBJ1-6|.|TRBD1|TRBV3-1/TRBV3-2
TGTGCCAGCAGCCTTTACGGACAGGGGGTTGAATCACCCCTCCACTTT
CASSLYGQGVESPLHF
>15|TRBJ1-4|.|.|TRBV6-5
TGTGCCAGCAGTTACAAAAGGGAGGGGCGTGAAAAACTGTTTTTT
CASSYKREGREKLFF
>14|TRBJ1-1|.|.|TRBV28
TGTGCCAGCAGTTTATCGACAGCGAACACTGAAGCTTTCTTT
CASSLSTANTEAFF
>15|TRBJ2-2|few|TRBD1|TRBV19
TGTGCCAGCGGCTCGGGACAGGGGATGGCCGGGGAGCTGTTTTTT
CASGSGQGMAGELFF
>14|TRBJ1-2|.|TRBD1|TRBV28
TGTGCCAGCAGTCCCCCCGGGACAGGAGGTGGCTACACCTTC
CASSPPGTGGGYTF
>15|TRBJ2-4|.|.|TRBV28
TGTGCCAGCAGTTTACCCGGGACTGGCAAAAACATTCAGTACTTC
CASSLPGTGKNIQYF
>13|TRBJ1-1|.|.|TRBV13
TGTGCCAGCAGCCTTCAGGGAAACACTGAAGCTTTCTTT
CASSLQGNTEAFF
>15|TRBJ1-1|.|.|TRBV6-5
TGTGCCAGCAGTTTCTCGCAGGGGCGAGGGACTGAAGCTTTCTTT
CASSFSQGRGTEAFF
>15|TRBJ2-3|.|.|TRBV7-9
TGTGCCAGCAGCTCCGGGACAATCGCAACAGATACGCAGTATTTT
CASSSGTIATDTQYF
>14|TRBJ1-5|once|.|TRBV30
TGTGCCTGGAGCCTAGACCGTAGCAATCAGCCCCAGCATTTT
CAWSLDRSNQPQHF
>15|TRBJ2-3|.|TRBD2|TRBV28
TGTGCCAGCCGGGGGGTGGGAGCGGGCACAGATACGCAGTATTTT
CASRGVGAGTDTQYF
>15|TRBJ1-5|.|TRBD1|TRBV6-5
TGTGCCAGCAGTTTGGACAGGAATAGCAATCAGCCCCAGCATTTT
CASSLDRNSNQPQHF
>16|TRBJ2-3|.|TRBD2|TRBV7-2
TGTGCCAGCAGTCCCCTAGCTAGCGGGGTTGCAGATACGCAGTATTTT
CASSPLASGVADTQYF
>14|TRBJ2-1|.|.|TRBV5-1
TGCGCCAGCAGCGTTCTAGCGACCTACAATGAGCAGTTCTTC
CASSVLATYNEQFF